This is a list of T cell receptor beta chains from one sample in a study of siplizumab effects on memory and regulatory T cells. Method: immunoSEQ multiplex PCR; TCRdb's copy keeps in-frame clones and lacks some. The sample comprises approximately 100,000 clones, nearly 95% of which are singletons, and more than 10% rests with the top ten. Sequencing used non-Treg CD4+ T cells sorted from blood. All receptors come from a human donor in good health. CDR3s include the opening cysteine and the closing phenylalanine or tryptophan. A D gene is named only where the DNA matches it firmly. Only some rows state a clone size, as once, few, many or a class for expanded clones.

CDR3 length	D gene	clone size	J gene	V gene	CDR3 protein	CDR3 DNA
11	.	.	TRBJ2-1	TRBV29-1	CSVVKGTPRFF	TGCAGCGTTGTTAAGGGAACCCCCCGGTTCTTC
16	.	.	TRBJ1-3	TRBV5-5	CASSLAGRSSGNTIYF	TGTGCCAGCAGCTTGGCCGGCAGGAGCTCTGGAAACACCATATATTTT
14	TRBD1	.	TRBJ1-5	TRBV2	CASSKDRVTQPQHF	TGTGCCAGCAGTAAAGACAGGGTAACTCAGCCCCAGCATTTT
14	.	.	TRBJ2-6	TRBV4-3	CASSQDRGTNVLTF	TGCGCCAGCAGCCAAGATCGGGGAACCAACGTCCTGACTTTC
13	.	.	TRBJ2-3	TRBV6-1	CASSGPLTDTQYF	TGTGCCAGCAGTGGACCACTCACAGATACGCAGTATTTT
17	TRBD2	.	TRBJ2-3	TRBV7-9	CASSLARAGGPLDTQYF	TGTGCCAGCAGCTTAGCGCGAGCGGGAGGGCCATTAGATACGCAGTATTTT
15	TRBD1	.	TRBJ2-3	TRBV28	CASRRQGSSTDTQYF	TGTGCCAGCAGGCGACAGGGCTCTAGCACAGATACGCAGTATTTT
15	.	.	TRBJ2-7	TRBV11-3	CASSRRDTINYEQYF	TGTGCCAGCAGCCGCCGGGACACTATAAACTACGAGCAGTACTTC
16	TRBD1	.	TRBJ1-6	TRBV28	CASSPLQGAGNSPLHF	TGTGCCAGCAGTCCCTTACAGGGGGCAGGCAATTCACCCCTCCACTTT
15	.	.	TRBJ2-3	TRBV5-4	CASSFVTGGTDTQYF	TGTGCCAGCAGCTTTGTTACGGGAGGCACAGATACGCAGTATTTT
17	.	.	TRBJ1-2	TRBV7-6	CASSSYAGGHMNYGYTF	TGTGCCAGCAGCTCCTACGCTGGGGGACACATGAACTATGGCTACACCTTC
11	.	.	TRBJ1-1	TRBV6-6	CASSELLEAFF	TGTGCCAGCAGTGAATTGCTTGAAGCTTTCTTT
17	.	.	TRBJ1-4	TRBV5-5	CASSFGRGPSTNEKLFF	TGTGCCAGCAGCTTCGGTCGGGGCCCCTCAACTAATGAAAAACTGTTTTTT
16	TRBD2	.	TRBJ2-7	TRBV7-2	CASSLSRAVAGDEQYF	TGTGCCAGCAGCTTATCGCGGGCGGTAGCGGGAGACGAGCAGTACTTC
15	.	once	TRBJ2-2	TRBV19	CASGGGQVSTGELFF	TGTGCCAGTGGGGGGGGACAGGTGTCCACCGGGGAGCTGTTTTTT
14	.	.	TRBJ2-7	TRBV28	CASSFAGTLYEQYF	TGTGCCAGCAGTTTCGCGGGAACACTCTACGAGCAGTACTTC
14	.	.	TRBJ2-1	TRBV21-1	CASSKSPGPDEQFF	TGTGCCAGCAGCAAAAGCCCGGGGCCGGATGAGCAGTTCTTC
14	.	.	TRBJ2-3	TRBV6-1	CASSEGGSTDTQYF	TGTGCCAGCAGTGAAGGCGGTAGCACAGATACGCAGTATTTT
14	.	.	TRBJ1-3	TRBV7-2	CASSRINSGNTIYF	TGTGCCAGCAGCCGTATCAATTCTGGAAACACCATATATTTT
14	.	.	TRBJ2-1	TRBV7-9	CASSFRDSNNEQFF	TGTGCCAGCAGCTTCCGGGACTCTAACAATGAGCAGTTCTTC
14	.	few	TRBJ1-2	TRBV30	CAWARAAGGYGYTF	TGTGCCTGGGCCCGGGCCGCGGGTGGCTATGGCTACACCTTC
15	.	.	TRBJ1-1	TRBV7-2	CASSPRPGVGTEAFF	TGTGCCAGCAGCCCGCGCCCGGGGGTAGGGACTGAAGCTTTCTTT
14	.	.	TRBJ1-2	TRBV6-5	CASRSPGRNYGYTF	TGTGCCAGCAGATCACCGGGGCGGAACTATGGCTACACCTTC
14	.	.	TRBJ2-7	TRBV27	CASSFSVGSYEQYF	TGTGCCAGCAGTTTCTCGGTCGGTTCCTACGAGCAGTACTTC
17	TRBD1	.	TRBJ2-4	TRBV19	CASRPKGTGLAKNIQYF	TGTGCCAGTAGACCAAAAGGGACAGGCCTAGCCAAAAACATTCAGTACTTC
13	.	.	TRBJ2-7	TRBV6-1	CASSAKEHYEQYF	TGTGCCAGCAGTGCCAAAGAACACTACGAGCAGTACTTC
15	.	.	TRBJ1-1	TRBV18	CASSPSFGGGTEAFF	TGTGCCAGCTCACCATCTTTTGGGGGGGGAACTGAAGCTTTCTTT
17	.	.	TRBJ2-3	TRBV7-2	CASSLPLRGTSTDTQYF	TGTGCCAGCAGCTTACCTCTACGCGGCACTAGCACAGATACGCAGTATTTT
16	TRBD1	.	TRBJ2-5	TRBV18	CASSPPGQGVQETQYF	TGTGCCAGCTCACCTCCGGGACAGGGCGTCCAAGAGACCCAGTACTTC
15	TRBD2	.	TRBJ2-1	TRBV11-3	CASSVTSGRLNEQFF	TGTGCCAGCAGCGTGACTAGCGGGAGGCTCAATGAGCAGTTCTTC
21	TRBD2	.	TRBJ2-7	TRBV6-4	CASSDPTSGSSSLGPSYEQYF	TGTGCCAGCAGTGACCCGACTAGCGGGAGTTCTTCCCTCGGCCCCTCCTACGAGCAGTACTTC
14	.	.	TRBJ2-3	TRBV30	CAWMQATSTDTQYF	TGTGCCTGGATGCAGGCTACTAGCACAGATACGCAGTATTTT
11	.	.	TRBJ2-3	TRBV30	CAWSRQGQQYF	TGTGCCTGGAGTCGGCAGGGTCAGCAGTATTTT
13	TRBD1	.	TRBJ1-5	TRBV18	CASSADRGGPQHF	TGTGCCAGCTCGGCCGACAGGGGAGGGCCCCAGCATTTT
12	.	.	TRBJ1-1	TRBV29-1	CSGGRLNTEAFF	TGCAGCGGGGGACGGTTGAACACTGAAGCTTTCTTT
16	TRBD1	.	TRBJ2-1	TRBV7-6	CASSLASGTGGGEQFF	TGTGCCAGCAGCTTAGCCTCCGGGACAGGGGGCGGAGAGCAGTTCTTC
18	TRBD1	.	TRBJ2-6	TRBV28	CASSLPGQGASGANVLTF	TGTGCCAGCAGTTTACCGGGACAGGGGGCATCTGGGGCCAACGTCCTGACTTTC
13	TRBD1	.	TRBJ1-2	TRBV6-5	CASSYRTGYGYTF	TGTGCCAGCAGTTACCGGACAGGGTATGGCTACACCTTC
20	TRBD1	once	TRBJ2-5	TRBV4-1	CASSQVRGGGTGTGRETQYF	TGCGCCAGCAGCCAAGTCAGAGGGGGAGGTACCGGGACAGGGAGAGAGACCCAGTACTTC
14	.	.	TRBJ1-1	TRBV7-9	CASSLSTARDEAFF	TGTGCCAGCAGCTTAAGCACGGCCCGGGATGAAGCTTTCTTT
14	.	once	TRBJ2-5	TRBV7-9	CASSKTDSQETQYF	TGTGCCAGCAGCAAGACAGACTCCCAAGAGACCCAGTACTTC
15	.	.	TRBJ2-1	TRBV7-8	CASSLGALSYNEQFF	TGTGCCAGCAGCTTAGGGGCTCTCTCCTACAATGAGCAGTTCTTC
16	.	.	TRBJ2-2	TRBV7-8	CASSSFGQLNTGELFF	TGTGCCAGCAGCTCCTTTGGACAGCTAAACACCGGGGAGCTGTTTTTT
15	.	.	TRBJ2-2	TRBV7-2	CASSLEAGRTGELFF	TGTGCCAGCAGCTTAGAGGCGGGGCGCACCGGGGAGCTGTTTTTT
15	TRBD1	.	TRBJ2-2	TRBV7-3	CASSWARGRTGELFF	TGTGCCAGCAGCTGGGCGAGGGGGCGCACCGGGGAGCTGTTTTTT
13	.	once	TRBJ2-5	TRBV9	CASSVGTHQTQYF	TGTGCCAGCAGCGTAGGAACTCACCAGACCCAGTACTTC
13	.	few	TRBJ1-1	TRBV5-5	CASRSDSWTEAFF	TGTGCCAGCAGATCGGACAGTTGGACTGAAGCTTTCTTT
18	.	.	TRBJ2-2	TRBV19	CASSIGGWGGLNTGELFF	TGTGCCAGTAGTATTGGAGGGTGGGGCGGACTCAACACCGGGGAGCTGTTTTTT
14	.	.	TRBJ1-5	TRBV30	CAWSVGQGGQPQHF	TGTGCCTGGAGTGTGGGGCAGGGAGGGCAGCCCCAGCATTTT
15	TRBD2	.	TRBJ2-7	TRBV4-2	CASSQGTSGDYEQYF	TGTGCCAGCAGCCAAGGGACTAGCGGAGACTACGAGCAGTACTTC
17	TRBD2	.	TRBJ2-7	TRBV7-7	CASTPGLAGSGSGEQYF	TGTGCTAGCACCCCTGGACTAGCGGGGTCCGGGTCGGGGGAGCAGTACTTC
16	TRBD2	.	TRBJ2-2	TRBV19	CASSKTSGANTGELFF	TGTGCCAGTAGTAAGACTAGCGGGGCGAACACCGGGGAGCTGTTTTTT
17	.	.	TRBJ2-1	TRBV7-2	CASSLDFGLGGYNEQFF	TGTGCCAGCAGCTTAGATTTCGGCCTAGGTGGATACAATGAGCAGTTCTTC
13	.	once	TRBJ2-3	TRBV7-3	CASSFLQGDTQYF	TGTGCCAGCAGCTTCCTTCAGGGAGATACGCAGTATTTT
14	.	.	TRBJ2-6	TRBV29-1	CSIRRDSGANVLTF	TGCAGCATTCGACGGGACTCTGGGGCCAACGTCCTGACTTTC
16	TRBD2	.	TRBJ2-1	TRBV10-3	CACNPGLAGVGNEQFF	TGTGCCTGTAATCCGGGACTAGCGGGAGTGGGTAATGAGCAGTTCTTC